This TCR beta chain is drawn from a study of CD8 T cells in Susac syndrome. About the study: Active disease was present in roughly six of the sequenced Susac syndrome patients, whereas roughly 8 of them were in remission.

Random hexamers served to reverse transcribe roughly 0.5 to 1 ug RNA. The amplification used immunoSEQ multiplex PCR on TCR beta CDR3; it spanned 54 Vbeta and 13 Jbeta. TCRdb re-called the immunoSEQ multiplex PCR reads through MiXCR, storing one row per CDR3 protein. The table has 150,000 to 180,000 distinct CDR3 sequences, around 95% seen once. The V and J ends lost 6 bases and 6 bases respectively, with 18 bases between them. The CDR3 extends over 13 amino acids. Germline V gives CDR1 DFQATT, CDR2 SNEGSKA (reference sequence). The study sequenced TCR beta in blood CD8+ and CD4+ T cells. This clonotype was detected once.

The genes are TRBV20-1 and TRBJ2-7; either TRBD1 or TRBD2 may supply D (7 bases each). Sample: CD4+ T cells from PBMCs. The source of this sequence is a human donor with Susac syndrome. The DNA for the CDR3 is TGCAGTGCCCAGGGGGGGAAATCCATCGAGCAGTACTTC. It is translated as CSAQGGKSIEQYF.